The 29 T cell receptor beta chains presented below share a single source sample, sequenced in a study of T cells in Graves' hyperthyroidism and ophthalmopathy. TCR beta CDR3 region amplification was performed from RNA transcripts. The HTBI set primed first-round TCR CDR3 RT-PCR. TCRdb recomputed calls from the multiplex PCR reads with MiXCR, one row per CDR3 protein. The profile covers over 350,000 distinct CDR3 sequences, with more than 13% appearing a single time and 28% taken by the ten largest. The specimen sequenced was blood. The receptors stem from a man aged 50 to 60 with Graves' ophthalmopathy.

This clonotype showed up just a few times. The chain couples TRBV19 to TRBJ2-1, with a weak D call TRBD2 (6 bases). CDR3 length: 15 residues. CDR1 and CDR2 (germline): LNHDA, SQIVND (reference sequence). V was trimmed by 3 bases and J by 4 bases, leaving 13 bases between them. CDR3 sequence reads: CASSMELAPYNEQFF. The CDR3 DNA reads as TGTGCCAGTAGTATGGAGCTAGCGCCGTACAATGAGCAGTTCTTC.

As to this clonotype: At one end the junction does not follow the germline gene, possibly because of a read error. The J gene is TRBJ2-1, the V gene TRBV20-1; 7 bases fit TRBD1. Germline CDR1 reads DFQATT; CDR2 reads SNEGSKA (reference sequence). CDR3 length equals 13 residues. CDR3 DNA sequence: TGCAGTGCTAGAGATGACAGGGTCAATGAGCAGTCCTTC. This codes for CSARDDRVNEQSF.

This clonotype was seen a few times. This sequence joins TRBV24-1 and TRBJ2-1; 11 nucleotides match TRBD2. Unmatched junction bases numbered 11, after V lost 4 bases and J lost 7 bases. This CDR3 has 17 residues. The germline gives CDR1 KGHDR, CDR2 SFDVKD. This chain's CDR3 is CATSDPSTSGIKNEQFF. CDR3 in DNA: TGTGCCACCAGTGACCCATCGACTAGCGGGATTAAAAATGAGCAGTTCTTC.

On this clonotype itself: A much bigger clone sits one base away, suggesting this may be a read error. The chain couples TRBV28 to TRBJ2-5; tentative D call: TRBD2 (6 bases). V lost 2 bases and J lost 6, with 10 bases in between. The CDR3 covers 13 residues. Germline V gene lookup returns CDR1 MDHEN and CDR2 SYDVKM. The CDR3 sequence: CASSLGGKKTQYF. The CDR3 DNA sequence: TGTGCCAGCAGTTTAGGCGGGAAGAAGACCCAGTACTTC.

This clonotype was found many times. The chain uses TRBV12-3 or TRBV12-4 and TRBJ2-3, with D uncertain. Trimming stripped 5 bases from V and 2 bases from J, with 11 bases between. This CDR3 is 14 amino acids long. In nucleotides, the CDR3 is TGTGCCAGCAGTCGGACGGCAAACACAGATACGCAGTATTTT. Translation: CASSRTANTDTQYF.

This clonotype turned up a few times. V and J are TRBV27 and TRBJ1-1, with D tentatively TRBD1 (6 bases). Trimming left V 6 bases short and J 11 bases short, with 19 bases between. CDR1 and CDR2 from the germline V gene are MNHEY and SMNVEV (reference sequence). CDR3 size: 13 residues. DNA for the CDR3: TGTGCCAGCAGGAATTCAGGGGATCTATGGGCTTTCTTT. Amino acids: CASRNSGDLWAFF.

This clonotype appeared many times. The chain is built from TRBV2 and TRBJ2-5, with D hard to call. The V end was cut by 2 bases, the J end by 2 bases, with 12 bases between. CDR3 size: 15 residues. The germline V gene has CDR1 SNHLY and CDR2 FYNNEI. DNA for the CDR3: TGTGCCAGCAGTGAAAATTCGACTCCTCAAGAGACCCAGTACTTC. This encodes CASSENSTPQETQYF.

The V and J genes are TRBV6-1 and TRBJ2-7, with 13 bases identical to TRBD2. V shed 6 bases and J 5 bases; nucleotides not matched to a gene: 4. The length of the CDR3 is 14 residues. The germline gives CDR1 MNHNS, CDR2 SASEGT. The CDR3 DNA sequence: TGTGCCAGCAGACTAGCGGGAGGGCCTCACGAGCAGTACTTC. Protein product: CASRLAGGPHEQYF.

This clonotype appeared many times. CDR3 coding DNA: TGTGCCAGCAGCTTAGTGGCGGCAGGGGAGCAGTTCTTC. It encodes CASSLVAAGEQFF. The gene calls are TRBV7-9 and TRBJ2-1; possibly TRBD1 for D (5 bases). The CDR3 extends over 13 amino acids. The V gene's germline CDR1 is SEHNR and CDR2 FQNEAQ (reference sequence). V was cut by 1 base and J by 10 bases, with 11 bases left in between.

The rearrangement joins TRBV19 to TRBJ2-5; 10 bases line up with TRBD1. Germline assignment: CDR1 LNHDA and CDR2 SQIVND (reference sequence). The V and J ends lost 6 bases and 0 bases, in that order; junction bases with no gene match: 4. This CDR3 is 15 amino acids long. The DNA of the CDR3 is TGTGCCAGTAGCTGGACAGGGGGACACCAAGAGACCCAGTACTTC. This gives the protein CASSWTGGHQETQYF.

The chain employs TRBV5-1 and TRBJ2-2; 11 bases match TRBD1. Germline assignment: CDR1 SGHRS and CDR2 YFSETQ. The CDR3 is 17 amino acids. With 5 bases clipped from V and 4 bases from J, the junction kept 10 bases outside the gene matches. The CDR3 bases are TGCGCCAGCAGTGGTGGACAGGGGGCTTATGGCACCGGGGAGCTGTTTTTT. Residues: CASSGGQGAYGTGELFF.

This clonotype was recorded at least ten times. The rearrangement uses TRBV20-1 and TRBJ1-6, with no clear D. CDR3 length: 14 residues. The V and J ends lost 3 bases and 6 bases respectively, with 12 bases between them. CDR1 DFQATT and CDR2 SNEGSKA come from the germline V gene (reference sequence). CDR3 in amino acids: CSASYWVFNSPLHF. In DNA form, the CDR3 reads TGCAGTGCTAGTTACTGGGTTTTTAATTCACCCCTCCACTTT.

This clonotype was seen at least ten times. The gene calls are TRBV7-9 and TRBJ2-1; maybe TRBD2 (5 bases). Deletions cut 7 bases from V and 4 bases from J, with 11 bases between. CDR3 length equals 13 residues. Germline V gives CDR1 SEHNR, CDR2 FQNEAQ (reference sequence). The CDR3 nucleotides are TGTGCCAGCACGACCGGGGTATACAATGAGCAGTTCTTC. Its translation: CASTTGVYNEQFF.

This clonotype was seen ten or more times. V gene TRBV12-3 or TRBV12-4 combines with J gene TRBJ2-3, with 7 positions matching TRBD2. The CDR3 covers 14 residues. After removal of 8 bases from V and 1 base from J, the junction contained 6 bases not matched to a gene. CDR3 region: CASGGTTRTDTQYF. DNA for the CDR3: TGTGCCAGCGGTGGGACTACACGCACAGATACGCAGTATTTT.

This clonotype came up many times. The CDR3 coding sequence is TGCGCCAGCAGTAGGGGGGAGCGCGACAACAATGAGCAGTTCTTC. Residues: CASSRGERDNNEQFF. The rearrangement links TRBV4-1 to TRBJ2-1; tentatively, D is TRBD1 or TRBD2 (6 bases each). The V end lost 6 bases, the J end lost 5 bases, and 17 bases lay between the germline ends. Looked up from germline, CDR1 is MGHRA and CDR2 is YSYEKL. This CDR3 is 15 amino acids long.

Many counts were recorded for this clonotype. The gene calls are TRBV29-1 and TRBJ2-1; D is possibly TRBD2 (6 bases). Germline lookup yields CDR1 SQVTM and CDR2 ANQGSEA. This CDR3 region has 13 residues. V gave up 4 bases and J gave up 3 bases, with 10 bases separating them. Written as DNA, the CDR3 is TGCAGCGTTGTTATTAGCGGCTACAATGAGCAGTTCTTC. It codes for CSVVISGYNEQFF.

This clonotype appeared many times. The gene calls are TRBV20-1 and TRBJ2-3; possible D gene TRBD1, 5 bases. This CDR3 has 15 amino acids. CDR1 and CDR2 (germline): DFQATT, SNEGSKA (reference sequence). V was shortened by 4 bases and J by 6 bases, with 20 bases between the two germline ends. CDR3 bases: TGCAGTGCTATACAGTATGGTGGGGCGGTGGATACGCAGTATTTT. Translation gives CSAIQYGGAVDTQYF.

This clonotype was detected a few times. This sequence joins TRBV6-2 or TRBV6-3 and TRBJ2-2; D is undetermined. CDR3 size: 15 residues. CDR1 is MNHEY, CDR2 SVGEGT, per germline. The V and J ends lost 2 bases and 5 bases respectively, with 12 bases between them. The CDR3 region is CASSYRSRLTGELFF. The CDR3 nucleotides are TGTGCCAGCAGTTACCGATCTAGGCTAACCGGGGAGCTGTTTTTT.

This clonotype was seen only a few times. The V call is TRBV19, the J call TRBJ2-7; 7 bases map to TRBD1. Per germline, CDR1 LNHDA and CDR2 SQIVND (reference sequence). This CDR3 has 16 amino acids. J lost 0 bases, V lost 2 bases, and 7 bases had no gene match. The CDR3 loop reads CASSITAAGGSYEQYF. In DNA, the CDR3 is TGTGCCAGTAGTATAACCGCGGCAGGGGGCTCCTACGAGCAGTACTTC.

The V and J genes are TRBV29-1 and TRBJ2-1; D gene unclear. The CDR3 is 13 amino acids. V was trimmed by 1 base and J by 8 bases, leaving 12 bases between them. Germline-derived CDR1 and CDR2 are SQVTM and ANQGSEA. The CDR3 here is CSVEGVSFHEQFF. The CDR3, as DNA: TGCAGCGTTGAAGGGGTTAGTTTCCATGAGCAGTTCTTC.

This clonotype has a count of ten or more. The V call is TRBV20-1, the J call TRBJ1-2; 10 nucleotides agree with TRBD1. The CDR3 is 12 amino acids. CDR1 is DFQATT and CDR2 is SNEGSKA in the germline V gene (reference sequence). J gave up 6 bases and V 6 bases, and 4 bases lay outside the gene matches. CDR3 DNA: TGCAGTGCGAGACAGGGGGCGGATGGCTACACCTTC. Amino acid sequence: CSARQGADGYTF.

This clonotype was counted many times. CDR3 residues: CAWSTQGQANEKLFF. The CDR3 DNA reads TGTGCCTGGAGTACGCAGGGGCAAGCTAATGAAAAACTGTTTTTT. This chain joins TRBV30 and TRBJ1-4; a weak D match, TRBD1 (6 bases). Germline V lookup: CDR1 GTSNPN, CDR2 SVGIG (reference sequence). V dropped 2 bases and J dropped 3 bases, with 13 bases sitting between them. This CDR3 is built from 15 residues.

In DNA form, the CDR3 reads TGTGCCAGCAGCCCGACAGGGCGGCACTATGGCTACACCTTC. Its translation is CASSPTGRHYGYTF. The chain carries TRBV5-6 and TRBJ1-2; 7 bases are a match to TRBD1. Germline assignment: CDR1 SGHDT and CDR2 YYEEEE. V dropped 4 bases and J dropped 3; count of bases not matched to a gene: 6. The CDR3 extends over 14 amino acids.

This clonotype was seen repeatedly, ten times or more. The gene calls are TRBV27 and TRBJ2-1, with TRBD1 matching over 9 bases. The CDR3 is 13 residues long. The germline CDR1 and CDR2 sequences are MNHEY and SMNVEV (reference sequence). The trim removed 8 bases at V and 4 bases at J, leaving 3 bases unmatched. This CDR3 is CASGTGRYNEQFF. The CDR3 DNA follows: TGTGCCAGCGGGACAGGGAGGTACAATGAGCAGTTCTTC.

This clonotype was counted ten times or more. The chain is built from TRBV10-3 and TRBJ1-5; D possibly corresponds to TRBD1 (5 bases). This CDR3 region has 14 residues. Per the germline V gene, CDR1 is ENHRY and CDR2 is SYGVKD. V was pared by 1 base and J by 6 bases, with 10 bases between. The CDR3 nucleotides read TGTGCCATCAGTGAGTTATTGGGGGGTCAGCCCCAGCATTTT. Amino acid sequence: CAISELLGGQPQHF.

This clonotype was counted a few times. A much more abundant neighbour one base away suggests this may be a read error. The rearrangement uses TRBV12-3 or TRBV12-4 and TRBJ2-5; weak D call: TRBD1 (6 bases). CDR3 length equals 14 residues. Trimming removed 10 bases from V and 1 base from J, with 16 bases in between. CDR3 sequence: CANSPEQGQETQYF. CDR3 nucleotide sequence: TGTGCCAACAGCCCCGAACAGGGCCAAGAGACCCAGTACTTC.

This clonotype has only a few counts. The genes are TRBV10-2 and TRBJ2-7; D remains unclear. V dropped 4 bases and J dropped 7 bases, with 20 bases sitting between them. Germline V gene data show CDR1 as WSHSY and CDR2 as SAAADI. The CDR3 totals 15 residues. Written as DNA, the CDR3 is TGCGCCAGCAGTGGAGGAAGTTCTCCGGGTTCTGAGCAGTACTTC. Its translation: CASSGGSSPGSEQYF.

This clonotype has a count of ten or more. As DNA, the CDR3 is TGCAGCGTTGGTCAGCGATCCTACGAGCAGTACTTC. It yields the protein CSVGQRSYEQYF. The rearrangement joins TRBV29-1 to TRBJ2-7; the D is unclear. V gave up 4 bases and J gave up 1 base, with 8 bases separating them. The CDR3 runs 12 residues. CDR1 is SQVTM, CDR2 ANQGSEA, per germline.

Ten or more counts support this clonotype. The rearrangement joins TRBV20-1 to TRBJ2-1, with 12 bases that match TRBD2. CDR3 length: 15 amino acids. The V gene end was trimmed by 2 bases and the J gene end by 4 bases; junction bases not matched to a gene: 3. Germline-derived CDR1 and CDR2 are DFQATT and SNEGSKA (reference sequence). CDR3 DNA sequence: TGCAGTGCTAGATTGACTAGCGGGAGATACAATGAGCAGTTCTTC. It codes for CSARLTSGRYNEQFF.